Presented here are 18 T cell receptor beta chains from one specimen sequenced in a study of T-cell memory formation after mild COVID-19. TCRdb itself ran the 5' RACE reads through MiXCR, one entry per CDR3 protein. Of roughly 190,000 distinct CDR3 sequences in the sample, approximately 20% were seen once. The sequenced material came from PBMCs or a T cell subset sorted from them (not recorded which). These receptors were taken from an adult woman who had mild COVID-19 (a few samples of this study predate the infection). Cell type and time point are not known.

This clonotype was seen a handful of times. The J gene is TRBJ2-1, the V gene TRBV20-1; possibly TRBD2 for D (5 bases). The germline CDR1 and CDR2 sequences are DFQATT and SNEGSKA (reference sequence). V dropped 6 bases and J dropped 0 bases, with 9 bases sitting between them. This CDR3 comprises 13 residues. The CDR3 DNA sequence: TGCAGTGCGCGGACTTTCTCCTACAATGAGCAGTTCTTC. Residues: CSARTFSYNEQFF.

The rearrangement links TRBV9 to TRBJ2-2; maybe TRBD2 (6 bases). Germline CDR1 reads SGDLS; CDR2 reads YYNGEE. Trimming left V 0 bases short and J 3 bases short, with 12 bases between. This CDR3 has 16 amino acids. The CDR3: CASSVGGSGYTGELFF. Here the CDR3 DNA reads TGTGCCAGCAGCGTAGGGGGTAGCGGCTACACCGGGGAGCTGTTTTTT.

The chain employs TRBV14 and TRBJ2-5; D unclear. Germline V gene data show CDR1 as SGHDN and CDR2 as FVKESK. The CDR3 spans 15 residues. V was shortened by 4 bases and J by 2 bases, with 14 bases between the two germline ends. The CDR3 nucleotides read TGTGCCAGCAGCCCCCGTGTAGGGTGGCAAGAGACCCAGTACTTC. Translation: CASSPRVGWQETQYF.

CDR3 in amino acids: CAWSVKQASYEQYF. The CDR3 DNA follows: TGTGCCTGGAGTGTAAAACAGGCCTCCTACGAGCAGTACTTC. The gene calls are TRBV30 and TRBJ2-7, with D perhaps matching TRBD1 (5 bases). V lost 0 bases and J lost 0, with 9 bases in between. CDR1 and CDR2 from the germline V gene are GTSNPN and SVGIG (reference sequence). CDR3 size: 14 residues.

The genes are TRBV6-5 and TRBJ1-1; D ambiguous. Deletions cut 0 bases from V and 0 bases from J, with 11 bases between. Germline assignment: CDR1 MNHEY and CDR2 SVGAGI. The CDR3 loop spans 16 amino acids. Written as DNA, the CDR3 is TGTGCCAGCAGTTACTCGAAGGGCAGACTGAACACTGAAGCTTTCTTT. It specifies CASSYSKGRLNTEAFF.

The chain links TRBV30 to TRBJ1-2; 9 bases fit TRBD1. The CDR3 covers 17 residues. Looked up from germline, CDR1 is GTSNPN and CDR2 is SVGIG (reference sequence). Losses at the gene ends were 0 bases for V and 4 bases for J; bases not matched to a gene: 12. CDR3 in DNA: TGTGCCTGGAGTGTCCAGGGGGCACAGGGGGCTAGCTATGGCTACACCTTC. Amino acid sequence: CAWSVQGAQGASYGYTF.

The rearrangement links TRBV4-1 to TRBJ2-1; D is ambiguous. The CDR3 consists of 15 residues. Looked up from germline, CDR1 is MGHRA and CDR2 is YSYEKL. The germline V and J ends were trimmed by 1 base and 8 bases, with 15 bases remaining between them. The CDR3 protein is CASSQASGVTHEQFF. In nucleotides, the CDR3 is TGCGCCAGCAGCCAAGCCTCGGGTGTAACCCATGAGCAGTTCTTC.

The rearrangement joins TRBV6-1 to TRBJ1-6; 10 nucleotides agree with TRBD1. CDR1 is MNHNS, CDR2 SASEGT, per germline. The V gene end was trimmed by 4 bases and the J gene end by 7 bases; junction bases not matched to a gene: 7. This CDR3 has 16 amino acids. CDR3 coding DNA: TGTGCCAGCAGTGTTCATGGACAGGGGGTAAATTCACCCCTCCACTTT. Encoded protein: CASSVHGQGVNSPLHF.

This clonotype was recorded a few times. The gene calls are TRBV7-2 and TRBJ2-7, with 8 bases fitting TRBD1. CDR1 is SGHTA and CDR2 is FQGNSA in the germline V gene. Losses at the gene ends were 4 bases for V and 6 bases for J; bases not matched to a gene: 11. CDR3 length: 15 residues. The CDR3 loop reads CASSSPDRVHIEQYF. CDR3 sequence (DNA): TGTGCCAGCAGCTCCCCGGACAGGGTTCATATCGAGCAGTACTTC.

The rearrangement joins TRBV6-1 to TRBJ1-2; the D gene is possibly TRBD1 (5 bases). V lost 6 bases and J 8 bases, leaving 16 bases between the germline ends. Germline-derived CDR1 and CDR2 are MNHNS and SASEGT. CDR3 length: 13 amino acids. The CDR3 reads CASRASGQLGYTF. The CDR3 DNA reads as TGTGCCAGCAGGGCCTCGGGGCAGCTCGGCTACACCTTC.

CDR3 sequence reads: CASRAAPGEQYF. The CDR3 bases are TGTGCCAGCAGAGCCGCCCCGGGGGAGCAGTACTTC. The chain has TRBV7-2 and TRBJ2-7; D possibly corresponds to TRBD2 (5 bases). This CDR3 has 12 residues. The V end lost 6 bases, the J end lost 7 bases, and 13 bases lay between the germline ends. CDR1 is SGHTA, CDR2 FQGNSA, per germline.

CDR3 residues: CATSDSLENRGAGANVLTF. The CDR3 DNA sequence: TGTGCCACCAGTGATTCGCTTGAAAACAGGGGCGCGGGGGCCAACGTCCTGACTTTC. The chain combines TRBV24-1 with TRBJ2-6; 7 bases are a match to TRBD1. The CDR3 is 19 amino acids. V lost 2 bases and J lost 4; bases outside the gene matches: 13. Germline assignment: CDR1 KGHDR and CDR2 SFDVKD.

This clonotype appeared a few times. The chain employs TRBV5-4 and TRBJ2-7; a possible D gene is TRBD1 (6 bases). CDR1 is SGHNT and CDR2 is YYREEE in the germline V gene (reference sequence). The CDR3 totals 15 residues. V was cut by 3 bases and J by 0 bases, with 13 bases left in between. The CDR3 protein is CASSYRTVSSYEQYF. CDR3 DNA: TGTGCCAGCAGCTATAGGACAGTGAGCTCCTACGAGCAGTACTTC.

J is TRBJ1-1 and V is TRBV12-5, with D possibly TRBD1 on 6 matching bases. The CDR3 is made up of 15 amino acids. Trimming shortened V by 4 bases and J by 4 bases, and 16 bases separated the two germline ends. The V gene's germline CDR1 is LGHNT and CDR2 FRNRAP. CDR3 region: CASGSPGTLATEAFF. The DNA for the CDR3 is TGTGCTAGTGGTTCACCCGGGACACTCGCCACTGAAGCTTTCTTT.

This clonotype was observed a handful of times. In DNA form, the CDR3 reads TGTGCCACCAGTGACCCGCCGTCCAATGAGCAGTTCTTC. It specifies CATSDPPSNEQFF. This chain joins TRBV24-1 and TRBJ2-1; D call uncertain. V was trimmed by 4 bases and J by 6 bases, leaving 9 bases between them. This CDR3 is 13 amino acids long. Germline CDR1 KGHDR, CDR2 SFDVKD.

This clonotype has at least ten counts. V and J are TRBV5-1 and TRBJ2-1; 8 bases fit TRBD1. J lost 4 bases, V lost 2 bases, and 11 bases had no gene match. CDR1 is SGHRS and CDR2 is YFSETQ in the germline V gene. This CDR3 comprises 17 residues. The CDR3, as DNA: TGCGCCAGCAGCTTATCTGTTACAGGGGGAAGGTACAATGAGCAGTTCTTC. It codes for CASSLSVTGGRYNEQFF.

The chain's CDR3 is CASSPLGRGPAETQYF. In nucleotides, the CDR3 is TGTGCCAGCAGCCCTCTTGGGCGGGGGCCCGCAGAGACCCAGTACTTC. The chain is built from TRBV7-9 and TRBJ2-5; the D gene is possibly TRBD2 (7 bases). The germline V and J ends were trimmed by 5 bases and 4 bases, with 20 bases remaining between them. CDR3 length equals 16 residues. Germline CDR1 reads SEHNR; CDR2 reads FQNEAQ (reference sequence). The complete variable domain, with remaining parts taken from reference TRBV7-9 and TRBJ2-5, reads DTGVSQNPRHKITKRGQNVTFRCDPISEHNRLYWYRQTLGQGPEFLTYFQNEAQLEKSRLLSDRFSAERPKGSFSTLEIQRTEQGDSAMYLCASSPLGRGPAETQYFGPGTRLLVL.

This clonotype has only a few counts. The V gene is TRBV15, the J gene TRBJ2-1; D is ambiguous. CDR1 and CDR2 from the germline V gene are LNHNV and YYDKDF (reference sequence). V was clipped by 1 base and J by 9 bases, with 10 bases between them. The length of the CDR3 is 13 residues. The CDR3 bases are TGTGCCACCAGCAGAGCATTTTGGGGTGAGCAGTTCTTC. Amino acid sequence: CATSRAFWGEQFF. Variable domain in full (rest from reference TRBV15 and TRBJ2-1): DAMVIQNPRYQVTQFGKPVTLSCSQTLNHNVMYWYQQKSSQAPKLLFHYYDKDFNNEADTPDNFQSRRPNTSFCFLDIRSPGLGDTAMYLCATSRAFWGEQFFGPGTRLTVL.